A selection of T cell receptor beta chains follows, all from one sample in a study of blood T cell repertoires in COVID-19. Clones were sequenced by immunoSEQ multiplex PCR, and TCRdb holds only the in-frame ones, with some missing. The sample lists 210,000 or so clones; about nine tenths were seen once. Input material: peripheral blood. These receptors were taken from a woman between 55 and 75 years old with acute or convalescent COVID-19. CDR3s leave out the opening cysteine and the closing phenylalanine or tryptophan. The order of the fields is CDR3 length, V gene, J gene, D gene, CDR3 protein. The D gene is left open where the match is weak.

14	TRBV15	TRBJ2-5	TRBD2	ATSRVRIAGQETQY
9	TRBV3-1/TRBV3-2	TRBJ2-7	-	ASRQKHEQY
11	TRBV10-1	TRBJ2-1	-	ASSVRTDNEQF
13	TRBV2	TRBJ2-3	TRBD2	ASSEGGAGTSAQY
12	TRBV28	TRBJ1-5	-	ASSSAGQYSPQH
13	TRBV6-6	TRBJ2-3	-	AEWGGPGVTDTQY
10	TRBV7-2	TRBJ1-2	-	ASSSDSGGYT
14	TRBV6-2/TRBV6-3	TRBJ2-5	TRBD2	ASSRTSGGAWETQY
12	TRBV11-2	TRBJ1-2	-	ASSPAGSNYGYT
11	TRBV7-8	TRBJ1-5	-	ASSPGQHQPQH
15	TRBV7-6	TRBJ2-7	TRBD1	ASSLDQRTGGLGEQY
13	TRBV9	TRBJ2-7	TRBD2	ASSVGLAGPYEQY